This record covers a single T cell receptor (beta chain). Its antigen is as yet unknown. The read terminates 3 residues ahead of where the CDR3 ends, so the germline J gene completes it. The data originate from a study of T cells in women clearing cervical HPV infection. Across the study: Blood came at first lesion visit for cases, post-clearance for controls. Broader study findings: Cases and controls were distinguished at AUC just under 0.85 by richness and V genes. CIN3+ cases had significantly higher TCR richness than controls; evenness did not differ.

Trimming pared 6 bases from V and 9 bases from J, leaving 18 bases between. This CDR3 is built from 15 residues. CDR1 and CDR2 from the germline V gene are MDHEN and SYDVKM. The method was immunoSEQ multiplex PCR; TCRdb's version includes in-frame clones alone and lacks a portion of them. Across more than 15,000 clones, the top ten clones capture over 13% of the sample. Sequencing was carried out using blood buffy coat. The chain is built from TRBV28 and TRBJ1-6, with D tentatively TRBD1 (6 bases). The TCR originated in a woman aged 18 to 75 with a cervical HPV16 infection that either progressed to CIN3+ or cleared (not recorded which). Partial CDR3 DNA: TGTGCCAGCAGGGACGACACAGGGTTAGTTTCACCC. It translates to CASRDDTGLVSP. The CDR3, in full, reads CASRDDTGLVSPLHF. Full variable domain (rest looked up from reference TRBV28 and TRBJ1-6): DVKVTQSSRYLVKRTGEKVFLECVQDMDHENMFWYRQDPGLGLRLIYFSYDVKMKEKGDIPEGYSVSREKKERFSLILESASTNQTSMYLCASRDDTGLVSPLHFGNGTRLTVT.